The 8 T cell receptor beta chains below all came from one sample that was sequenced in a study of blood T cell repertoires in COVID-19. Sequenced by immunoSEQ multiplex PCR; TCRdb stores in-frame clones only, minus some. There are 100,000 to 150,000 clones in the sample; 85% occur only once, and 25% to 30% lies in the top ten. What was sequenced was peripheral blood. Receptors originate from an elderly woman with acute or convalescent COVID-19.

The chain carries TRBV20-1 and TRBJ1-2; D gene unclear. Germline V gene lookup returns CDR1 DFQATT and CDR2 SNEGSKA (reference sequence). This CDR3 comprises 14 residues. The ends were cut back, 3 bases at V and 0 bases at J, with 11 bases in the middle. DNA for the CDR3: TGCAGTGCTAGTTCCAGGCAAGCTAACTATGGCTACACCTTC. Translation gives CSASSRQANYGYTF.

The chain links TRBV7-3 to TRBJ1-2, with 7 bases aligning to TRBD1. V gave up 2 bases and J gave up 0 bases; unmatched junction bases: 12. The CDR3 is made up of 18 amino acids. Germline V gene data show CDR1 as SGHTA and CDR2 as FQGTGA. The CDR3 loop reads CASSLQAAAGTANYGYTF. CDR3 nucleotide sequence: TGTGCCAGCAGCTTACAAGCGGCGGCCGGGACAGCTAACTATGGCTACACCTTC. The whole variable domain, filled in from reference TRBV7-3 and TRBJ1-2, reads GAGVSQTPSNKVTEKGKYVELRCDPISGHTALYWYRQSLGQGPEFLIYFQGTGAADDSGLPNDRFFAVRPEGSVSTLKIQRTERGDSAVYLCASSLQAAAGTANYGYTFGSGTRLTVV.

The V gene is TRBV5-4, the J gene TRBJ1-1; 7 positions agree with TRBD1. The V gene's germline CDR1 is SGHNT and CDR2 YYREEE (reference sequence). The CDR3 consists of 13 residues. J gave up 10 bases and V 3 bases, and 9 bases lay outside the gene matches. DNA of the CDR3: TGTGCCAGCAGCTCGTATGAACAGGGGAGAGCTTTCTTT. Amino acids: CASSSYEQGRAFF.

V is TRBV19 and J is TRBJ1-2, with a tentative D call TRBD1 (5 bases). Trimming left V 6 bases short and J 5 bases short, with 16 bases between. CDR1 and CDR2 from the germline V gene are LNHDA and SQIVND (reference sequence). The CDR3 spans 14 residues. The chain's CDR3 is CASRGLGERYGYTF. CDR3 nucleotides: TGTGCCAGTAGGGGACTCGGAGAAAGATATGGCTACACCTTC.

The table lists this clone with a few counts. The CDR3 nucleotides read TGTGCCAGCAGTGGATACGGGACAGGACTTTACGAGCAGTACTTC. Translated: CASSGYGTGLYEQYF. The rearrangement joins TRBV27 to TRBJ2-7, with TRBD1 matching 8 bases. Unmatched junction bases numbered 10, after V lost 5 bases and J lost 4 bases. The CDR3 runs 15 residues. CDR1 is MNHEY, CDR2 SMNVEV, per germline (reference sequence).

The V gene is TRBV12-3 or TRBV12-4, the J gene TRBJ2-2; 7 positions match TRBD1. This CDR3 has 13 amino acids. V gave up 6 bases and J gave up 7 bases; unmatched junction bases: 5. In DNA form, the CDR3 reads TGTGCCAGCAGCACAACAGGGGTCGGGGAGCTGTTTTTT. It codes for CASSTTGVGELFF.

In this sample, this clone turned up once. The rearrangement links TRBV12-5 to TRBJ2-1, with D possibly matching TRBD2 (6 bases). V was pared by 9 bases and J by 1 base, with 13 bases between. The CDR3 extends over 14 amino acids. Germline V gene sequence: CDR1 LGHNT, CDR2 FRNRAP. The CDR3 coding sequence is TGTGCTAGCAAAACTGGGACTTCCTACAATGAGCAGTTCTTC. This sequence encodes CASKTGTSYNEQFF.

DNA of the CDR3: TGCGCCAGCAGCTTGGGCAGGGTATTCTATGGCTACACCTTC. As protein: CASSLGRVFYGYTF. The chain uses TRBV5-1 and TRBJ1-2, with D perhaps TRBD1 (5 bases). Per germline, CDR1 SGHRS and CDR2 YFSETQ. CDR3 length: 14 residues. The germline V and J ends were trimmed by 0 bases and 4 bases, with 10 bases remaining between them.